Shown below are 13 T cell receptor beta chains from a single sample sequenced in a study of shared clonotypes between healthy human individuals. Data came from immunoSEQ multiplex PCR; TCRdb stores just in-frame clones and leaves some out. The repertoire consists of 2 million to 2.5 million clones, with just over 90% occurring once and the leading ten covering 0.35% to 0.5%. Source material: naive CD4+ T cells from PBMCs. Subset indicated: CD45RA+ positively selected. The receptors here all came from a young man in good health. Some clones in this sample may be carry-over from other donors' samples.

V usage is TRBV2 and J usage is TRBJ2-1; unclear D gene. V lost 4 bases and J 4 bases, leaving 11 bases between the germline ends. The CDR3 length is 14 residues. Per the germline V gene, CDR1 is SNHLY and CDR2 is FYNNEI. CDR3 loop: CASSAEVGYNEQFF. The CDR3 bases are TGTGCCAGCAGTGCTGAGGTAGGGTACAATGAGCAGTTCTTC.

The chain carries TRBV30 and TRBJ2-2, with a weak D call TRBD1 (5 bases). The CDR3 sequence is 14 residues long. V lost 3 bases to trimming and J lost 0 bases, with 8 bases between them. Looked up from germline, CDR1 is GTSNPN and CDR2 is SVGIG (reference sequence). The CDR3 protein is CAWRSRANTGELFF. DNA for the CDR3: TGTGCCTGGAGAAGCAGGGCGAACACCGGGGAGCTGTTTTTT.

In DNA, the CDR3 is TGTGCCAGCAGCGCTCTTGGGCACGAGCAGTACTTC. Translated, it gives CASSALGHEQYF. This sequence joins TRBV6-1 and TRBJ2-7; D is undetermined. Trimming stripped 6 bases from V and 5 bases from J, with 11 bases between. The germline V gene has CDR1 MNHNS and CDR2 SASEGT. The CDR3 length is 12 residues.

This chain joins TRBV5-1 and TRBJ2-3; maybe TRBD2 (5 bases). In germline, CDR1 is SGHRS, CDR2 YFSETQ. Trimming took off 0 bases at V and 5 bases at J, with 13 bases between the two ends. The CDR3 sequence is 15 residues long. The CDR3: CASSLAGVRGDTQYF. CDR3 DNA sequence: TGCGCCAGCAGCTTGGCCGGAGTCCGGGGAGATACGCAGTATTTT.

The chain links TRBV10-3 to TRBJ2-5; unclear D gene. Germline CDR1 and CDR2: ENHRY and SYGVKD. The CDR3 extends over 15 amino acids. V dropped 0 bases and J dropped 3 bases, with 11 bases sitting between them. For the CDR3, the DNA is TGTGCCATCAGTGAGTCAAGGGAACAAAAAGAGACCCAGTACTTC. It is translated as CAISESREQKETQYF.

This clone was recorded once. V usage is TRBV10-3 and J usage is TRBJ1-4; D call uncertain. The germline gives CDR1 ENHRY, CDR2 SYGVKD. Trimming stripped 0 bases from V and 8 bases from J, with 13 bases between. The CDR3 has 15 residues. The CDR3 is CAISESVLVGEKLFF. The CDR3 coding sequence is TGTGCCATCAGTGAGTCAGTCCTGGTTGGCGAAAAACTGTTTTTT.

The J gene is TRBJ1-4, the V gene TRBV7-9; TRBD1 agrees at 9 bases. This CDR3 is built from 14 residues. The ends lost 2 bases at V and 8 bases at J; junction bases unmatched: 3. Germline CDR1 is SEHNR and CDR2 is FQNEAQ (reference sequence). The CDR3 nucleotides are TGTGCCAGCAGCTTAAGAGGACAGGGGGAAAAACTGTTTTTT. Its protein product is CASSLRGQGEKLFF.

This rearrangement joins TRBV7-2 to TRBJ1-4, with 7 positions matching TRBD1. The CDR3 length is 15 residues. The V gene end was trimmed by 5 bases and the J gene end by 4 bases; junction bases not matched to a gene: 7. Germline V gene lookup returns CDR1 SGHTA and CDR2 FQGNSA. The CDR3 loop reads CASSPGQVHNEKLFF. CDR3 coding DNA: TGTGCCAGCAGCCCTGGACAGGTTCATAATGAAAAACTGTTTTTT.

The chain carries TRBV13 and TRBJ1-1, with 8 positions matching TRBD1. Germline-derived CDR1 and CDR2 are PRHDT and FYEKMQ (reference sequence). The CDR3 is 17 residues long. V was clipped by 4 bases and J by 4 bases; unmatched bases: 14. The CDR3 protein is CASSSRLRDRSSTEAFF. In DNA, the CDR3 is TGTGCCAGCAGCTCCCGACTTCGGGACAGGTCGTCCACTGAAGCTTTCTTT.

V usage is TRBV27 and J usage is TRBJ1-1; D is unresolved. The CDR3 covers 15 residues. V gave up 5 bases and J gave up 4 bases, with 17 bases separating them. The germline CDR1 and CDR2 sequences are MNHEY and SMNVEV (reference sequence). The CDR3 region has the DNA TGTGCCAGCAGTGCTCGAGTCGGGATTGGCACTGAAGCTTTCTTT. Translating gives CASSARVGIGTEAFF.

The chain links TRBV25-1 to TRBJ1-1, with D hard to call. The length of the CDR3 is 14 residues. Per the germline V gene, CDR1 is MGHDK and CDR2 is SYGVNS. V shed 5 bases and J shed 4 bases, with 14 bases lying between them. CDR3 in DNA: TGTGCCAGCAGTCCGAGAGGTTCAGGCACTGAAGCTTTCTTT. Translation gives CASSPRGSGTEAFF. The complete variable domain, with remaining parts taken from reference TRBV25-1 and TRBJ1-1, reads EADIYQTPRYLVIGTGKKITLECSQTMGHDKMYWYQQDPGMELHLIHYSYGVNSTEKGDLSSESTVSRIRTEHFPLTLESARPSHTSQYLCASSPRGSGTEAFFGQGTRLTVV.

The V gene is TRBV6-5, the J gene TRBJ1-5; D gene ambiguous. V lost 4 bases, J lost 5 bases, and 6 bases lay in between. This CDR3 has 12 residues. Germline V gives CDR1 MNHEY, CDR2 SVGAGI. The CDR3 loop is CASSLQHQPQHF. CDR3 in DNA: TGTGCCAGCAGTTTACAACATCAGCCCCAGCATTTT.

The chain joins TRBV7-9 to TRBJ2-7; weak D call: TRBD1 (6 bases). Deletions cut 5 bases from V and 6 bases from J, with 17 bases between. CDR1 is SEHNR, CDR2 FQNEAQ, per germline (reference sequence). This CDR3 contains 14 residues. The CDR3 DNA is TGTGCCAGCAGCAGAAGACAGGAGGTGGGCGAGCAGTACTTC. It encodes CASSRRQEVGEQYF.